The sequence of this T cell receptor beta chain was determined in a study of breast tumors, draining lymph nodes, adjacent tissues. This clonotype was recorded many times. The antigen is undetermined. Each CDR3 protein gets one entry after TCRdb re-called the multiplex PCR reads with MiXCR. The sample gives about 130,000 distinct CDR3 sequences, less than 25% of which show up once; 2% to 2.5% is in the top ten. Findings and caveats of the study: Data only fit, rather than demonstrated, lymph node origin of most tumor T cells.

Axillary draining lymph nodes of breast cancer patients supplied the node samples. Germline V gives CDR1 KGHSH, CDR2 LQKENI. V was pared by 4 bases and J by 8 bases, with 17 bases between. The CDR3 is made up of 14 amino acids. This rearrangement joins TRBV18 to TRBJ1-2; maybe TRBD1 (6 bases). The sequenced sample was axillary lymph node tissue. The origin of this receptor is a female donor with breast cancer. Some clones in this sample may be carry-over from other donors' samples. CDR3 DNA: TGTGCCAGCTCACTCCTCTCACAGGGTGAGGGCTACACCTTC. Translated, it gives CASSLLSQGEGYTF.